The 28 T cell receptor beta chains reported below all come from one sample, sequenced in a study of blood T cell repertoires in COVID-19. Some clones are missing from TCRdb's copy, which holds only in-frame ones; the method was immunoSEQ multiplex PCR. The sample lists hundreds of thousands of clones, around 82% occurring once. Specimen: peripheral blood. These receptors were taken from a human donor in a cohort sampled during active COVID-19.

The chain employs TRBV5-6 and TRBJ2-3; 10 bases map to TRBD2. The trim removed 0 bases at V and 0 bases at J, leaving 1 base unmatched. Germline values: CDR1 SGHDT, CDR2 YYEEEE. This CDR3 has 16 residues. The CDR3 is CASSLETSGSTDTQYF. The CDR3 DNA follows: TGTGCCAGCAGCTTGGAGACTAGCGGGAGCACAGATACGCAGTATTTT.

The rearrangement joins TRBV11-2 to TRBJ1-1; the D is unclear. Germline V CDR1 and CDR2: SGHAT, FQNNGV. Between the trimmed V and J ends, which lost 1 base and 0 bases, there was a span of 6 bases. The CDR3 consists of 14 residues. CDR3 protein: CASSLVPLNTEAFF. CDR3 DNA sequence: TGTGCCAGCAGCTTAGTTCCTCTGAACACTGAAGCTTTCTTT.

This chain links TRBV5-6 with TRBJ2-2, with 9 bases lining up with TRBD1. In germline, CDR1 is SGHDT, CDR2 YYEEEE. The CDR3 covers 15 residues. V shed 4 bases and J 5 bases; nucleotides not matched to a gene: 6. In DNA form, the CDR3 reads TGTGCCAGCAGCCGGAGGACAGGGGTGACCGGGGAGCTGTTTTTT. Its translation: CASSRRTGVTGELFF.

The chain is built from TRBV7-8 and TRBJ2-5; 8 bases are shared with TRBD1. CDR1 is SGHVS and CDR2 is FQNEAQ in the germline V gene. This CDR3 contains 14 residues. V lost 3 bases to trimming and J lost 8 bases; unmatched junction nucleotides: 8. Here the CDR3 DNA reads TGTGCCAGCAGCTTTAGACAGGGGCGGGAAACCCAGTACTTC. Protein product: CASSFRQGRETQYF.

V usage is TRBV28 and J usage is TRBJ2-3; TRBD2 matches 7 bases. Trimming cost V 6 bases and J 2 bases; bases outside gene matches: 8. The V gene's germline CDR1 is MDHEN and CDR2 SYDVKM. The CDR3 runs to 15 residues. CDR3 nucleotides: TGTGCCAGCAGCCCAGGGCGGGGGTACACAGATACGCAGTATTTT. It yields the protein CASSPGRGYTDTQYF.

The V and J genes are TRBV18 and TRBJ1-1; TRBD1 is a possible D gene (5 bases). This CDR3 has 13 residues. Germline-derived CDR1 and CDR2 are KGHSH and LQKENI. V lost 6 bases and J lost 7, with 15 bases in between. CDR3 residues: CASSPFGGLEAFF. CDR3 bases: TGTGCCAGCTCGCCTTTCGGGGGACTTGAAGCTTTCTTT.

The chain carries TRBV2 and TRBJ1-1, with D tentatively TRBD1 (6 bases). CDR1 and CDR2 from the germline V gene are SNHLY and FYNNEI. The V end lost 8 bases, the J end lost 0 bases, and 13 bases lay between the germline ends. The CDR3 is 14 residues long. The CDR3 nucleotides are TGTGCCAGCGGGAGGGGGGCTATGAACACTGAAGCTTTCTTT. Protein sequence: CASGRGAMNTEAFF.

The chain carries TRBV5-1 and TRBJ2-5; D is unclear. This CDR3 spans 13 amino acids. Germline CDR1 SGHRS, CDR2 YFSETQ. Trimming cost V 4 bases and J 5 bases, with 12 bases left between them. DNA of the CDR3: TGCGCCAGCAGCGGAAGACTTGGCGAGACCCAGTACTTC. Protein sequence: CASSGRLGETQYF. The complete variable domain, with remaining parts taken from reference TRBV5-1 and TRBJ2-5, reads KAGVTQTPRYLIKTRGQQVTLSCSPISGHRSVSWYQQTPGQGLQFLFEYFSETQRNKGNFPGRFSGRQFSNSRSEMNVSTLELGDSALYLCASSGRLGETQYFGPGTRLLVL.

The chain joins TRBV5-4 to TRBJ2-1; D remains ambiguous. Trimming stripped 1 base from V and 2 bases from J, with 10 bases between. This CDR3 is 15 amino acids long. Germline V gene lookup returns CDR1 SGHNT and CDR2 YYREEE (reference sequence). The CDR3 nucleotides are TGTGCCAGCAGCTTGAGTCAGGCTCCCTACAATGAGCAGTTCTTC. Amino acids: CASSLSQAPYNEQFF.

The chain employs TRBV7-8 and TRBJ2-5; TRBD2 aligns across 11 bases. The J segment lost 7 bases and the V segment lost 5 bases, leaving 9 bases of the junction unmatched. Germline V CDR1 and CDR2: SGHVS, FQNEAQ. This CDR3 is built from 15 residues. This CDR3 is CASSASSGRSGTQYF. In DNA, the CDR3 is TGTGCCAGCAGCGCATCTAGCGGGAGGTCGGGGACCCAGTACTTC.

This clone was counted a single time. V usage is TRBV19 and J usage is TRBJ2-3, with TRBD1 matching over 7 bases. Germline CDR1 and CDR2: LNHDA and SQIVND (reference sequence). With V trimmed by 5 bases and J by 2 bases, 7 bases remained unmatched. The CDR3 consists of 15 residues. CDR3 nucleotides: TGTGCCAGTAGTCCGCGACAGGGCTTCACAGATACGCAGTATTTT. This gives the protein CASSPRQGFTDTQYF.

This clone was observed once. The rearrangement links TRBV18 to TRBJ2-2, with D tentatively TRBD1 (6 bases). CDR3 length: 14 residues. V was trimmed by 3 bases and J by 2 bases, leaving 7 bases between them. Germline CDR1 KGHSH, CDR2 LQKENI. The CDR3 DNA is TGTGCCAGCTCACCGGGACAAAACACCGGGGAGCTGTTTTTT. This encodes CASSPGQNTGELFF. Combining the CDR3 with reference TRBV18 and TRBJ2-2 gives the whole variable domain NAGVMQNPRHLVRRRGQEARLRCSPMKGHSHVYWYRQLPEEGLKFMVYLQKENIIDESGMPKERFSAEFPKEGPSILRIQQVVRGDSAAYFCASSPGQNTGELFFGEGSRLTVL.

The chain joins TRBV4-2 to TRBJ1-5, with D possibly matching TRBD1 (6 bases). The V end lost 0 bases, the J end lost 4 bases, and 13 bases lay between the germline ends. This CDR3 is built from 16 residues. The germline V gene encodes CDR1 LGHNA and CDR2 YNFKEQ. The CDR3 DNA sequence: TGTGCCAGCAGCCAAGATCAGAACAGGGAGAATCAGCCCCAGCATTTT. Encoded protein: CASSQDQNRENQPQHF.

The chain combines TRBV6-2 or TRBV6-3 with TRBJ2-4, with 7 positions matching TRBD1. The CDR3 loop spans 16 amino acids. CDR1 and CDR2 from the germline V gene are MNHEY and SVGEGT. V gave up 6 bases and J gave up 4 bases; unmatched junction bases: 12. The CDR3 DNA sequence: TGTGCCAGCAGCAAGAATCAGGGGACAGTTAAAAACATTCAGTACTTC. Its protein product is CASSKNQGTVKNIQYF.

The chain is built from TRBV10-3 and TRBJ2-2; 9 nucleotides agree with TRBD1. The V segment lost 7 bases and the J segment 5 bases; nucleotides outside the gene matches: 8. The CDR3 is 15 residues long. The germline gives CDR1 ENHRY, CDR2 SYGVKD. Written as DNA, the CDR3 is TGTGCCATCACCGCCGGGACAGGGCGTACCGGGGAGCTGTTTTTT. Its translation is CAITAGTGRTGELFF.

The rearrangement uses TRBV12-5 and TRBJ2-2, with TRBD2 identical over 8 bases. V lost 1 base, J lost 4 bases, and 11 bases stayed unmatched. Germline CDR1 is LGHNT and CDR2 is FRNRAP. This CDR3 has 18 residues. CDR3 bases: TGTGCTAGTGGTTTGGGAGCTAAAGGGCTAGCGGGCACCGGGGAGCTGTTTTTT. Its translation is CASGLGAKGLAGTGELFF.

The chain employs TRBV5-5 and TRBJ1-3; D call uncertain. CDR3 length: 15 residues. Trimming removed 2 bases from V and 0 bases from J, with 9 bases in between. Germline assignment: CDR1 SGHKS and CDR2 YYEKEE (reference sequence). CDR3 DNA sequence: TGTGCCAGCAGCTTAGACACCTACTCTGGAAACACCATATATTTT. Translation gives CASSLDTYSGNTIYF.

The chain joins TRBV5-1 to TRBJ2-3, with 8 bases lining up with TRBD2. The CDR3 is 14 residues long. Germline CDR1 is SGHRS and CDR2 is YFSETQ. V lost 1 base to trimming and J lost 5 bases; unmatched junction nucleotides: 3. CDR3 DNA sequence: TGCGCCAGCAGCTTGAATCGGGGGGGAGATACGCAGTATTTT. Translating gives CASSLNRGGDTQYF.

CDR3 region: CASSATGRPRGSSYEQYF. The CDR3 DNA sequence: TGTGCCAGCAGCGCGACCGGCCGACCCCGGGGAAGCTCCTACGAGCAGTACTTC. The chain recombines TRBV11-2 with TRBJ2-7, with D maybe TRBD2 (5 bases). The germline gives CDR1 SGHAT, CDR2 FQNNGV. This CDR3 has 18 residues. V was pared by 5 bases and J by 0 bases, with 23 bases between.

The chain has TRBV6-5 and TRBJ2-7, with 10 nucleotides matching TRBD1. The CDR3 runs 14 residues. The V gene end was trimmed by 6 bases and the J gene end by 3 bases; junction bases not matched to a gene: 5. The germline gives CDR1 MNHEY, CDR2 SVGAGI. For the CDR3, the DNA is TGTGCCAGCAGGGGGGACAGGGGCTTCTACGAGCAGTACTTC. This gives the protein CASRGDRGFYEQYF.

Here the CDR3 reads CASSQVGRSSYEQYF. Written as DNA, the CDR3 is TGTGCCAGCAGCCAAGTGGGCAGAAGCTCCTACGAGCAGTACTTC. J is TRBJ2-7 and V is TRBV3-1 (or the pseudogene TRBV3-2); D uncertain. The V and J ends lost 1 base and 0 bases respectively, with 10 bases between them. In germline, CDR1 is LGHDT, CDR2 YNNKEL (reference sequence). CDR3 size: 15 residues.

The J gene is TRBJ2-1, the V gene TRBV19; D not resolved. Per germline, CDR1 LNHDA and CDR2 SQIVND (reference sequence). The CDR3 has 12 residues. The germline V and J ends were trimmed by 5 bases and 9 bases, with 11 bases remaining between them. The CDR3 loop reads CASSAFISEQFF. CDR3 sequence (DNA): TGTGCCAGTAGTGCCTTCATTAGTGAGCAGTTCTTC.

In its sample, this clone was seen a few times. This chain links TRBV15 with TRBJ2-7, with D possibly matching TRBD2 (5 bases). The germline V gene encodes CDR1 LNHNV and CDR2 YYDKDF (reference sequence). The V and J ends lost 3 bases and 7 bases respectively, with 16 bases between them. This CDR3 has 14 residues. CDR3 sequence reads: CATSREEASLEQYF. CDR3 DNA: TGTGCCACCAGCAGGGAGGAGGCTTCACTGGAGCAGTACTTC.

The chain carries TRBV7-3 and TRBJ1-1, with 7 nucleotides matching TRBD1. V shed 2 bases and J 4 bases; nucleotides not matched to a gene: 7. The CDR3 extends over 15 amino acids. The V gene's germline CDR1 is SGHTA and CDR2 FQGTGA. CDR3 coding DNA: TGTGCCAGCAGCTTAGAAGGGCAGGGGGGCACTGAAGCTTTCTTT. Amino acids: CASSLEGQGGTEAFF.

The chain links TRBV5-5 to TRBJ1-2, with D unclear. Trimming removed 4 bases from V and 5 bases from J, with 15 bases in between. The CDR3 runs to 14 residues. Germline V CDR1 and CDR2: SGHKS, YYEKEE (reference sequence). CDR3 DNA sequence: TGTGCCAGCAGCCCCTGGGGAGAGCCTTATGGCTACACCTTC. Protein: CASSPWGEPYGYTF. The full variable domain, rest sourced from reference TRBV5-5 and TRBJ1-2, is DAGVTQSPTHLIKTRGQQVTLRCSPISGHKSVSWYQQVLGQGPQFIFQYYEKEERGRGNFPDRFSARQFPNYSSELNVNALLLGDSALYLCASSPWGEPYGYTFGSGTRLTVV.

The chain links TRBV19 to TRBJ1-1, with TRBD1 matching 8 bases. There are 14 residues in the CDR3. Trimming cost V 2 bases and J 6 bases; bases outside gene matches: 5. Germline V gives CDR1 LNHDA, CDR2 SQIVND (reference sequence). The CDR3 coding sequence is TGTGCCAGTAGTATAAGCGGACAGGGTGCTGAAGCTTTCTTT. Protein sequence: CASSISGQGAEAFF.

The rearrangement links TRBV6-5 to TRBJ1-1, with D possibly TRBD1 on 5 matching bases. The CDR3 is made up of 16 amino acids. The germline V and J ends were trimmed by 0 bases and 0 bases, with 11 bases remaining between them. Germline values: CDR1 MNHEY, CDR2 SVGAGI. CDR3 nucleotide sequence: TGTGCCAGCAGTTACTCGAACCGGGGGATGAACACTGAAGCTTTCTTT. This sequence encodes CASSYSNRGMNTEAFF.

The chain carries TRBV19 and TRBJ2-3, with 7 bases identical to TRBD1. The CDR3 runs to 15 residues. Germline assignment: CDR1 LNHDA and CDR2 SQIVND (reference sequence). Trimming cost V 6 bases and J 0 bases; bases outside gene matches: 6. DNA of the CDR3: TGTGCCAGTAGCATGGACAGGACTAGCACAGATACGCAGTATTTT. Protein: CASSMDRTSTDTQYF.